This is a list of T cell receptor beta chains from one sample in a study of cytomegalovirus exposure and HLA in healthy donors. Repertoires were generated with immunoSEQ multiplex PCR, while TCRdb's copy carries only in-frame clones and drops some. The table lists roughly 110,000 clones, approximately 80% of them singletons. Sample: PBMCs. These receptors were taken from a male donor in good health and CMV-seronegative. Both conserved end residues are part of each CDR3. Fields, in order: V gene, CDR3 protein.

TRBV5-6	CASSIAGGPVNEQFF
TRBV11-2	CASSFSSGYNEQFF
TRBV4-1	CASSQAYEAFF
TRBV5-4	CASSPGLAGEGEQFF
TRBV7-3	CASSPAGSGRGTDTQYF
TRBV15	CATATGLWIHEQFF
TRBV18	CASSPTKGNLAKNIQYF
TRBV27	CASSPLAGGETQYF
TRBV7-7	CASSLAGLAGGDEQFF
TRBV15	CATSFRGLAGAGELFF
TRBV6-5	CASSYSRQGYTDTQYF
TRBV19	CASSIGTGLYEQYF